This T cell receptor beta chain was profiled in a study of T-cell reconstitution after alpha-beta-depleted transplantation in children. Construction of the TCRbeta library involved unique molecular identifiers. TCRdb itself ran the PCR reads through MiXCR, one entry per CDR3 protein. The sample has approximately 640,000 distinct CDR3 sequences, approximately 15% seen once; the top ten hold under 1.2%. Germline loops: CDR1 SEHNR, CDR2 FQNEAQ (reference sequence). J gave up 7 bases and V 4 bases, and 11 bases lay outside the gene matches. The CDR3 totals 15 residues. The V gene is TRBV7-9, the J gene TRBJ2-3, with TRBD1 matching 7 bases. This sequence originates from a human donor who donated a stem cell graft to a child with acute myeloid leukemia. Sequences were derived from PBMCs from the stem cell graft donor, sampled from the stem cell graft. The CDR3 here is CASSSRQGFTNTQYF. Here the CDR3 DNA reads TGTGCCAGCAGCTCAAGACAGGGATTCACGAATACGCAGTATTTT.